This T cell receptor (beta chain) is drawn from a study of shared clonotypes between healthy human individuals. Points on this clone: Antigen unknown.

Trimming removed 6 bases from V and 5 bases from J, with 16 bases in between. Germline CDR1 and CDR2: MNHNS and SASEGT. This CDR3 is 14 amino acids long. Deep was the level used in running the assay. Some clones are missing from TCRdb's copy, which holds only in-frame ones; the method was immunoSEQ multiplex PCR. This sample yields around 2,000,000 clones, of which about 95% are seen a single time; about 1.1% belongs to the top ten. Naive CD8 cells comprised CD45RO-negative, CCR7-positively selected cells, excluding terminally differentiated effector memory CD45RA+ cells. The study's findings and limits: Rarefaction indicated that sorted-subset sequencing remained incomplete although depth was large.

The source of this sequence is a man aged 18 to 29 in good health. The genes are TRBV6-1 and TRBJ2-5; tentative D call: TRBD1 (5 bases). Sequenced sample: naive CD8+ T cells sorted from blood. The CDR3 DNA follows: TGTGCCAGCAGGATAACCAGGGTTTTGGAGACCCAGTACTTC. It translates to CASRITRVLETQYF.